This TCR beta chain was identified in a study of CD8+CD57+ T cells in acquired aplastic anemia (dated by TCRdb to between 2018 and 2020). Study-wide context: Extracted DNA from sorted CD4+ and CD8+ cells averaged around 2.9 ug, ranging from about 0.17 to 30 ug. Mean read counts for healthy donor samples were about 10.8 million for CD4+ cells and around 11 million for CD8+ cells. What the research found in general, with its limitations: CD8+ Simpson's diversity did not differ significantly between patients and healthy controls (P=0.060). Around 30 CD8+ CDR3 sequences were shared between patients and controls but appeared highly expressed in patients and within their immunodominant clones.

TCR beta VDJ combination and CDR3 sequence profiling used genomic DNA as the template. TCR repertoire sequencing was run on an Illumina HiSeq 2000. In the original analysis: TRBV/TRBJ rearrangement plots, CDR3 size and DJ length profiles, and Simpson's diversity index were used to evaluate the repertoires. The most abundant DNA sequence in the deep sequencing data was taken as the immunodominant clone. CDR3 amino acid sequences were checked for sharing across subjects and were also compared against the VDJdb database and published repertoires. The public reads were reanalyzed by TCRdb: fastp trimming at Q25, MiXCR alignment, in-frame beta chains only. Every distinct CDR3 protein forms one entry, paired with its most common genes and DNA. These V and J calls originate from TCRdb's pipeline instead of the authors' own analysis. The sample contains about 81,000 distinct CDR3 sequences, 40% to 50% of them found a single time. Approximately 61% of the sample belongs to the ten largest clones.

In the study, sorted CD4+ and CD8+ blood T cells from patients with severe aplastic anemia and from healthy subjects underwent deep sequencing of TCR repertoires. Ficoll-Paque density gradient centrifugation was used to isolate peripheral blood mononuclear cells. Before DNA extraction, CD4+ and CD8+ T cells were sorted by FACS or by magnetic beads. The germline V gene yields SQVTM for CDR1 and ANQGSEA for CDR2. V has 3 bases trimmed and J has 10 bases trimmed; junction bases matching no gene number 7. Counted from cysteine to phenylalanine, this CDR3 has 13 amino acids. Only the CDR3 region is kept as DNA, spanning 39 bases read in frame from base 1. A remark on this clonotype: This receptor's antigen is unknown. No much larger clonotype is one base removed from it; base qualities were not supplied.

The rearrangement joined TRBV29-1 to TRBJ1-1, with TRBD1 matching 11 junction bases. The sample consisted of sorted CD4+, CD8+, or CD8+CD57+ T cells (not recorded which) from PBMCs. This receptor was identified in a human donor in good health, serving as a control. The nucleotide sequence reads TGCAGCGTTGAGACGGACAGGGGGCTTCGAGCTTTCTTT. It translates to CSVETDRGLRAFF.